These 30 T cell receptor beta chains originate from one sample sequenced in a study of blood T cell repertoires in COVID-19. Here immunoSEQ multiplex PCR was the method, and the copy in TCRdb shows in-frame clones only, minus some. The repertoire consists of about 89,000 clones, with 75% to 90% occurring once and the leading ten covering approximately 1.2%. The sample comprised peripheral blood. The source of these receptors is a man older than 75 with active or convalescent COVID-19.

The chain is built from TRBV18 and TRBJ2-3; 7 nucleotides align to TRBD2. Germline-derived CDR1 and CDR2 are KGHSH and LQKENI. The CDR3 has 15 residues. J was trimmed by 2 bases and V by 3 bases; bases with no gene match: 5. The CDR3 DNA follows: TGTGCCAGCTCACCGTTGGGGGGGGACACAGATACGCAGTATTTT. It encodes CASSPLGGDTDTQYF.

This chain uses TRBV4-3 with TRBJ1-1, with 9 nucleotides matching TRBD1. This CDR3 is built from 12 residues. The ends lost 4 bases at V and 9 bases at J; junction bases unmatched: 3. CDR1 and CDR2 from the germline V gene are LGHNA and YSLEER. The CDR3 here is CASSPGQGKAFF. The CDR3 DNA sequence: TGCGCCAGCAGCCCCGGACAGGGGAAAGCTTTCTTT.

CDR3 protein: CASSFPQGMGYGYTF. The DNA for the CDR3 is TGTGCCAGCAGTTTCCCGCAGGGGATGGGCTATGGCTACACCTTC. This chain links TRBV28 with TRBJ1-2, with TRBD1 as a possible D gene (6 bases). The CDR3 is 15 residues long. CDR1 is MDHEN and CDR2 is SYDVKM in the germline V gene. V lost 3 bases to trimming and J lost 4 bases, with 15 bases between them.

The V call is TRBV12-5, the J call TRBJ2-7; no definite D call. Germline CDR1 reads LGHNT; CDR2 reads FRNRAP. The CDR3 extends over 12 amino acids. V was shortened by 7 bases and J by 3 bases, with 10 bases between the two germline ends. The CDR3 DNA reads as TGTGCTAGTGTTGAGAGCTACTACGAGCAGTACTTC. This gives the protein CASVESYYEQYF.

This clone has only one observation. The rearrangement links TRBV18 to TRBJ2-7, with 11 bases matching TRBD1. CDR1 is KGHSH and CDR2 is LQKENI in the germline V gene. There are 14 residues in the CDR3. Losses at the gene ends were 3 bases for V and 6 bases for J; bases not matched to a gene: 4. Written as DNA, the CDR3 is TGTGCCAGCTCACCGGGACAGGGGGTAGGCGAGCAGTACTTC. It encodes CASSPGQGVGEQYF.

V and J are TRBV6-5 and TRBJ2-7; perhaps TRBD2 as D (5 bases). The CDR3 consists of 14 residues. V gave up 4 bases and J gave up 3 bases, with 13 bases separating them. Per the germline V gene, CDR1 is MNHEY and CDR2 is SVGAGI. CDR3 amino acids: CASSWESRDYEQYF. CDR3 in DNA: TGTGCCAGCAGTTGGGAGAGTCGGGACTACGAGCAGTACTTC.

This clone appeared a few times. The CDR3 reads CASSLQGSDTQYF. The CDR3 region has the DNA TGTGCCAGCAGTTTACAGGGGTCAGATACGCAGTATTTT. This rearrangement joins TRBV27 to TRBJ2-3; possible D gene TRBD1, 6 bases. V was clipped by 2 bases and J by 4 bases, with 7 bases between them. Germline V gene data show CDR1 as MNHEY and CDR2 as SMNVEV (reference sequence). CDR3 size: 13 residues.

This chain connects TRBV7-2 to TRBJ1-5; 7 nucleotides match TRBD1. This CDR3 contains 15 residues. Germline CDR1 reads SGHTA; CDR2 reads FQGNSA. Trimming cost V 5 bases and J 3 bases; bases outside gene matches: 7. CDR3 bases: TGTGCCAGCAGCGTCGAGGGACAGCTCAATCAGCCCCAGCATTTT. Translation: CASSVEGQLNQPQHF.

The rearrangement uses TRBV9 and TRBJ2-7; a weak D match, TRBD1 (5 bases). Trimming cost V 0 bases and J 2 bases, with 9 bases left between them. CDR1 and CDR2 from the germline V gene are SGDLS and YYNGEE. CDR3 length equals 14 residues. CDR3 DNA: TGTGCCAGCAGCGTAGGGCAGGGAACCTACGAGCAGTACTTC. This translates into CASSVGQGTYEQYF.

This clone was counted a few times. J is TRBJ2-5 and V is TRBV3-1 (or the pseudogene TRBV3-2), with D possibly being TRBD1 (5 bases). Per the germline V gene, CDR1 is LGHDT and CDR2 is YNNKEL (reference sequence). V lost 0 bases, J lost 4 bases, and 15 bases lay in between. There are 16 residues in the CDR3. The CDR3 here is CASSQDLTRVVETQYF. The CDR3 DNA follows: TGTGCCAGCAGCCAAGATCTGACCAGGGTGGTAGAGACCCAGTACTTC.

The V and J genes are TRBV4-3 and TRBJ2-1, with 13 bases that match TRBD2. The CDR3 covers 15 residues. V lost 4 bases and J lost 6; bases outside the gene matches: 3. CDR1 LGHNA and CDR2 YSLEER come from the germline V gene. CDR3 in DNA: TGCGCCAGCAGCCGTGGACTAGCGGGAGCCAATGAGCAGTTCTTC. Protein product: CASSRGLAGANEQFF.

The CDR3 protein is CASSLRQGYEQYF. The CDR3 DNA follows: TGTGCCAGCAGTTTAAGACAGGGCTACGAGCAGTACTTC. V gene TRBV12-3 or TRBV12-4 combines with J gene TRBJ2-7; the match to TRBD1 covers 7 bases. J gave up 3 bases and V 2 bases, and 1 base lay outside the gene matches. The CDR3 consists of 13 residues.

The chain joins TRBV2 to TRBJ2-7; D call uncertain. Trimming removed 5 bases from V and 3 bases from J, with 14 bases in between. Germline CDR1 SNHLY, CDR2 FYNNEI. The CDR3 has 14 residues. CDR3 coding DNA: TGTGCCAGCAGTTACCTACCAGAGGACTACGAGCAGTACTTC. This gives the protein CASSYLPEDYEQYF.

This chain connects TRBV3-1 (or the pseudogene TRBV3-2) to TRBJ2-5; TRBD2 matches at 12 bases. Germline V CDR1 and CDR2: LGHDT, YNNKEL (reference sequence). The CDR3 totals 16 residues. With V trimmed by 6 bases and J by 5 bases, 10 bases remained unmatched. Written as DNA, the CDR3 is TGTGCCAGCAGACCTAGGACTAGCGGGATGGGGGAGACCCAGTACTTC. This codes for CASRPRTSGMGETQYF.

This rearrangement joins TRBV7-9 to TRBJ2-1; a possible D gene is TRBD2 (5 bases). Deletions cut 5 bases from V and 8 bases from J, with 19 bases between. This CDR3 comprises 15 residues. Per germline, CDR1 SEHNR and CDR2 FQNEAQ (reference sequence). The CDR3 bases are TGTGCCAGCAGCCCGCGACCCTCCGCGGGCCATGAGCAGTTCTTC. As protein: CASSPRPSAGHEQFF. The entire variable domain, with the rest obtained from reference TRBV7-9 and TRBJ2-1, is as follows: DTGVSQNPRHKITKRGQNVTFRCDPISEHNRLYWYRQTLGQGPEFLTYFQNEAQLEKSRLLSDRFSAERPKGSFSTLEIQRTEQGDSAMYLCASSPRPSAGHEQFFGPGTRLTVL.

This rearrangement joins TRBV10-3 to TRBJ2-1; 11 bases are shared with TRBD2. Trimming took 6 bases from V and 0 from J; bases not matched to a gene: 7. The length of the CDR3 is 17 residues. Germline-derived CDR1 and CDR2 are ENHRY and SYGVKD. The CDR3 loop reads CAIRGTSGAPSYNEQFF. CDR3 nucleotide sequence: TGTGCCATCAGGGGGACTAGCGGAGCCCCCTCCTACAATGAGCAGTTCTTC.

The V gene is TRBV7-6, the J gene TRBJ2-7; TRBD2 aligns across 10 bases. Germline V gene data show CDR1 as SGHVS and CDR2 as FNYEAQ. Trimming took 5 bases from V and 2 from J; bases not matched to a gene: 9. CDR3 length: 16 amino acids. The CDR3 region is CASSNRLAGGTYEQYF. In DNA form, the CDR3 reads TGTGCCAGCAGCAATCGACTAGCGGGTGGCACCTACGAGCAGTACTTC.

This sequence joins TRBV5-8 and TRBJ1-6; no clear D gene. This CDR3 spans 14 amino acids. Trimming took 1 base from V and 11 from J, leaving 13 bases between them. Per germline, CDR1 SGHTS and CDR2 YDEGEE. Here the CDR3 DNA reads TGTGCCAGCAGCTTGAACGACGGAGGACCACCCCTCCACTTT. The encoded protein is CASSLNDGGPPLHF.

In regard to this clone: A much bigger clone sits one base away, suggesting this may be a read error. V and J are TRBV5-5 and TRBJ1-1, with a tentative D call TRBD1 (6 bases). Germline V gene lookup returns CDR1 SGHKS and CDR2 YYEKEE (reference sequence). The CDR3 sequence is 13 residues long. The V gene lost 4 bases and the J gene lost 1 base, with 8 bases spanning the gap. The CDR3 coding sequence is TGTGCCAGCAGCGCGGACAGGAACACTGAAGCTTTCTTT. It specifies CASSADRNTEAFF.

The chain carries TRBV19 and TRBJ2-2; D gene ambiguous. Deletions cut 4 bases from V and 2 bases from J, with 5 bases between. In germline, CDR1 is LNHDA, CDR2 SQIVND (reference sequence). CDR3 length equals 13 residues. CDR3 sequence reads: CASSNLNTGELFF. The DNA of the CDR3 is TGTGCCAGTAGTAATCTAAACACCGGGGAGCTGTTTTTT.

This chain links TRBV5-1 with TRBJ1-6; D is ambiguous. The CDR3 runs to 13 residues. Trimming removed 0 bases from V and 7 bases from J, with 5 bases in between. The germline V gene has CDR1 SGHRS and CDR2 YFSETQ. CDR3 sequence reads: CASSLGANSPLHF. The DNA of the CDR3 is TGCGCCAGCAGCTTGGGGGCCAATTCACCCCTCCACTTT.

This chain links TRBV21-1 with TRBJ1-4. TRBV21-1 is a pseudogene segment. This CDR3 region has 22 residues. The CDR3 region has the DNA TGTGCCAGCAGCAAAATATCGGGTCGGGGGACTTTGCGGGCGAGAACTAATGAAAAACTGTTTTTT. This gives the protein CASSKISGRGTLRARTNEKLFF.

The chain recombines TRBV28 with TRBJ2-2, with 8 bases that match TRBD1. Germline CDR1 reads MDHEN; CDR2 reads SYDVKM. J lost 3 bases, V lost 6 bases, and 9 bases had no gene match. The CDR3 totals 16 residues. CDR3 loop: CASSPGGRVYTGELFF. CDR3 nucleotide sequence: TGTGCCAGCAGCCCAGGGGGCCGCGTATACACCGGGGAGCTGTTTTTT.

V and J are TRBV5-1 and TRBJ2-1; D perhaps matches TRBD2 (6 bases). Germline V gene data show CDR1 as SGHRS and CDR2 as YFSETQ. Trimming removed 3 bases at V and 10 bases at J, with 14 bases between. The CDR3 has 13 residues. The CDR3 sequence is CASSSRLDMEQFF. DNA of the CDR3: TGCGCCAGCAGCTCCCGACTAGATATGGAGCAGTTCTTC.

The chain is built from TRBV21-1 and TRBJ2-1; the DNA was not compared with TRBD1, the D call given in the table. TRBV21-1 is tagged as a pseudogene. The CDR3 loop spans 12 amino acids. The CDR3 bases are TGTGCCAGCAGCCGGACAGGGAGTGATCAGTTCTTC. Encoded protein: CASSRTGSDQFF.

J is TRBJ1-1 and V is TRBV14, with D maybe TRBD1 (5 bases). The CDR3 has 16 residues. V gave up 0 bases and J gave up 0 bases, with 11 bases separating them. Germline V lookup: CDR1 SGHDN, CDR2 FVKESK. CDR3 in DNA: TGTGCCAGCAGCCAAGAGAGGGGCGGGGTGAACACTGAAGCTTTCTTT. Translated, it gives CASSQERGGVNTEAFF.

V is TRBV18 and J is TRBJ1-4, with TRBD1 identical over 8 bases. Germline assignment: CDR1 KGHSH and CDR2 LQKENI. The CDR3 spans 15 residues. The junction had 5 bases not matched to a gene; V was cut back by 3 bases and J by 5 bases. As DNA, the CDR3 is TGTGCCAGCTCACCCGGGACAGGCGAAAATGAAAAACTGTTTTTT. Its translation: CASSPGTGENEKLFF.

The genes are TRBV2 and TRBJ1-6; D not resolved. Germline V gene lookup returns CDR1 SNHLY and CDR2 FYNNEI. Trimming shortened V by 8 bases and J by 0 bases, and 17 bases separated the two germline ends. The CDR3 runs to 17 residues. CDR3: CASEDWTVSSYNSPLHF. DNA of the CDR3: TGTGCCAGCGAGGACTGGACCGTGAGCTCCTATAATTCACCCCTCCACTTT.

The chain is built from TRBV3-1 (or the pseudogene TRBV3-2) and TRBJ1-2; 10 bases line up with TRBD1. The CDR3 covers 14 residues. V dropped 4 bases and J dropped 2; count of bases not matched to a gene: 1. The V gene's germline CDR1 is LGHDT and CDR2 YNNKEL (reference sequence). The CDR3 loop reads CASSRGQGNYGYTF. CDR3 DNA sequence: TGTGCCAGCAGCCGGGGACAGGGGAACTATGGCTACACCTTC.

The gene calls are TRBV4-1 and TRBJ2-7; 7 bases agree with TRBD1. V trimming: 1 base; J trimming: 1 base; junction bases outside the gene matches: 1. The CDR3 consists of 14 residues. Looked up from germline, CDR1 is MGHRA and CDR2 is YSYEKL. CDR3 nucleotide sequence: TGCGCCAGCAGCCAAGGACAGGGTTCCTACGAGCAGTACTTC. As protein: CASSQGQGSYEQYF.